Listed below are T cell receptor beta chains from one sample, sequenced in a study of blood T cell repertoires in COVID-19. Measured with immunoSEQ multiplex PCR; TCRdb has only the in-frame clones, and not every one. Here the sample spans about 41,000 clones, 80% to 90% being singletons. Sequenced material: peripheral blood. Source of these receptors: a woman of 80 years or more with active or convalescent COVID-19. CDR3s include the opening cysteine and the closing phenylalanine or tryptophan. D genes are given only for firm matches. Clone size is given for some rows only: seen once, a few or many times, or a class if the clone is expanded.

d_gene: NA
v_gene: TRBV6-5
len: 15
abundance: NA
j_gene: TRBJ1-4
CDR3aa: CASSKNSVANEKLFF
CDR3nt: TGTGCCAGCAGCAAAAACAGTGTCGCTAATGAAAAACTGTTTTTT

d_gene: NA
v_gene: TRBV4-1
len: 15
abundance: NA
j_gene: TRBJ2-2
CDR3aa: CASSQDTRGTGELFF
CDR3nt: TGCGCCAGCAGCCAAGATACCAGGGGCACCGGGGAGCTGTTTTTT

d_gene: NA
v_gene: TRBV7-9
len: 15
abundance: NA
j_gene: TRBJ2-3
CDR3aa: CASSLATAGTDTQYF
CDR3nt: TGTGCCAGCAGCTTAGCGACTGCAGGCACAGATACGCAGTATTTT

d_gene: TRBD1
v_gene: TRBV3-1/TRBV3-2
len: 16
abundance: NA
j_gene: TRBJ2-3
CDR3aa: CASRSTGVTFADTQYF
CDR3nt: TGTGCCAGCAGGAGTACAGGGGTAACGTTTGCAGATACGCAGTATTTT

d_gene: NA
v_gene: TRBV21-1
len: 15
abundance: NA
j_gene: TRBJ2-5
CDR3aa: CASSKGGGWQETQYF
CDR3nt: TGTGCCAGCAGCAAAGGTGGGGGGTGGCAAGAGACCCAGTACTTC

d_gene: NA
v_gene: TRBV18
len: 14
abundance: NA
j_gene: TRBJ2-7
CDR3aa: CASSITGTTYEQYF
CDR3nt: TGTGCCAGCTCTATCACAGGGACAACCTACGAGCAGTACTTC

d_gene: TRBD2
v_gene: TRBV28
len: 19
abundance: NA
j_gene: TRBJ2-7
CDR3aa: CASSSPGLAGGPFSYEQYF
CDR3nt: TGTGCCAGCAGTTCACCGGGACTAGCGGGAGGGCCCTTCTCCTACGAGCAGTACTTC

d_gene: NA
v_gene: TRBV12-2
len: 16
abundance: NA
j_gene: TRBJ2-7
CDR3aa: CASRPKLRGLTYEQYF
CDR3nt: TGTGCAAGTCGCCCCAAGCTGCGGGGCCTGACCTACGAGCAGTACTTC

d_gene: NA
v_gene: TRBV28
len: 15
abundance: NA
j_gene: TRBJ1-3
CDR3aa: CASSSATVSGNTIYF
CDR3nt: TGTGCCAGCAGCTCAGCGACAGTCTCTGGAAACACCATATATTTT

d_gene: TRBD2
v_gene: TRBV28
len: 16
abundance: NA
j_gene: TRBJ2-7
CDR3aa: CASSLSLAGGQYEQYF
CDR3nt: TGTGCCAGCAGTTTGTCCCTAGCGGGAGGGCAGTACGAGCAGTACTTC

d_gene: NA
v_gene: TRBV10-3
len: 15
abundance: NA
j_gene: TRBJ2-3
CDR3aa: CAISESRGFTDTQYF
CDR3nt: TGTGCCATCAGTGAGTCGCGAGGGTTCACAGATACGCAGTATTTT

d_gene: TRBD1
v_gene: TRBV28
len: 14
abundance: NA
j_gene: TRBJ1-2
CDR3aa: CASTDRGRLYGYTF
CDR3nt: TGTGCCAGCACCGACAGGGGGCGGTTGTACGGCTACACCTTC

d_gene: NA
v_gene: TRBV28
len: 14
abundance: NA
j_gene: TRBJ1-1
CDR3aa: CASSLTVLNTEAFF
CDR3nt: TGTGCCAGCAGTCTGACAGTTTTGAACACTGAAGCTTTCTTT

d_gene: NA
v_gene: TRBV30
len: 17
abundance: NA
j_gene: TRBJ2-1
CDR3aa: CAWTPNWGRSSYNEQFF
CDR3nt: TGTGCCTGGACCCCCAATTGGGGCAGGAGCTCCTACAATGAGCAGTTCTTC

d_gene: TRBD2
v_gene: TRBV18
len: 16
abundance: once
j_gene: TRBJ2-1
CDR3aa: CASSPGLAGGGGEQFF
CDR3nt: TGTGCCAGCTCACCGGGACTAGCGGGAGGTGGCGGTGAGCAGTTCTTC

d_gene: NA
v_gene: TRBV19
len: 17
abundance: few
j_gene: TRBJ2-1
CDR3aa: CASSNRRRKLLYNEQFF
CDR3nt: TGTGCCAGTAGTAACCGGAGACGAAAGCTCCTATACAATGAGCAGTTCTTC

d_gene: NA
v_gene: TRBV3-1/TRBV3-2
len: 15
abundance: few
j_gene: TRBJ1-2
CDR3aa: CASSQDPTTYYGYTF
CDR3nt: TGTGCCAGCAGCCAAGATCCGACAACCTACTATGGCTACACCTTC

d_gene: NA
v_gene: TRBV4-1
len: 15
abundance: once
j_gene: TRBJ2-5
CDR3aa: CASSQDLLVQETQYF
CDR3nt: TGCGCCAGCAGCCAAGATTTATTAGTGCAAGAGACCCAGTACTTC

d_gene: TRBD1
v_gene: TRBV29-1
len: 12
abundance: NA
j_gene: TRBJ1-1
CDR3aa: CSVDQGGTEAFF
CDR3nt: TGCAGCGTTGATCAGGGGGGCACTGAAGCTTTCTTT

d_gene: NA
v_gene: TRBV9
len: 15
abundance: few
j_gene: TRBJ1-2
CDR3aa: CASSVEVRTNYGYTF
CDR3nt: TGTGCCAGCAGCGTAGAAGTCAGGACTAACTATGGCTACACCTTC

d_gene: NA
v_gene: TRBV6-5
len: 14
abundance: NA
j_gene: TRBJ1-5
CDR3aa: CASSIGSGNQPQHF
CDR3nt: TGTGCCAGCAGTATCGGGTCCGGGAATCAGCCCCAGCATTTT

d_gene: TRBD2
v_gene: TRBV5-1
len: 16
abundance: few
j_gene: TRBJ2-1
CDR3aa: CASSLWTSASGDEQFF
CDR3nt: TGCGCCAGCAGCCTCTGGACTAGCGCGAGTGGGGATGAGCAGTTCTTC

d_gene: TRBD1
v_gene: TRBV28
len: 16
abundance: NA
j_gene: TRBJ1-4
CDR3aa: CASSSTPGQGGEKLFF
CDR3nt: TGTGCCAGCAGTTCGACTCCGGGACAGGGGGGGGAAAAACTGTTTTTT

d_gene: NA
v_gene: TRBV9
len: 15
abundance: NA
j_gene: TRBJ1-1
CDR3aa: CASSKAPGQNTEAFF
CDR3nt: TGTGCCAGCAGCAAGGCCCCGGGACAGAACACTGAAGCTTTCTTT

d_gene: NA
v_gene: TRBV28
len: 14
abundance: NA
j_gene: TRBJ1-1
CDR3aa: CASSLRVRGTEAFF
CDR3nt: TGTGCCAGCTCCCTTAGGGTCCGGGGGACTGAAGCTTTCTTT

d_gene: NA
v_gene: TRBV4-3
len: 15
abundance: NA
j_gene: TRBJ1-2
CDR3aa: CASSQAGGGGYGYTF
CDR3nt: TGCGCCAGCAGCCAAGCTGGGGGGGGCGGCTATGGCTACACCTTC

d_gene: NA
v_gene: TRBV6-5
len: 12
abundance: NA
j_gene: TRBJ2-1
CDR3aa: CASSTPINEQFF
CDR3nt: TGTGCCAGCAGTACCCCTATCAATGAGCAGTTCTTC

d_gene: NA
v_gene: TRBV29-1
len: 11
abundance: NA
j_gene: TRBJ1-1
CDR3aa: CSVVGGTEAFF
CDR3nt: TGCAGCGTTGTAGGGGGCACTGAAGCTTTCTTT

d_gene: TRBD2
v_gene: TRBV28
len: 13
abundance: NA
j_gene: TRBJ2-1
CDR3aa: CASSLIRGDEQFF
CDR3nt: TGTGCCAGCAGTTTAATTCGGGGGGATGAGCAGTTCTTC

d_gene: TRBD1
v_gene: TRBV28
len: 16
abundance: few
j_gene: TRBJ1-4
CDR3aa: CASSFHGTAGNEKLFF
CDR3nt: TGTGCCAGCAGTTTCCACGGGACAGCCGGTAATGAAAAACTGTTTTTT

d_gene: TRBD2
v_gene: TRBV7-9
len: 18
abundance: NA
j_gene: TRBJ2-7
CDR3aa: CASSPQAFGLAETYEQYF
CDR3nt: TGTGCCAGCAGCCCCCAGGCTTTTGGGCTAGCGGAGACCTACGAGCAGTACTTC

d_gene: NA
v_gene: TRBV2
len: 16
abundance: NA
j_gene: TRBJ2-1
CDR3aa: CASRRVLERLGDEQFF
CDR3nt: TGTGCCAGCAGGAGAGTACTAGAAAGGTTGGGCGATGAGCAGTTCTTC

d_gene: TRBD2
v_gene: TRBV11-2
len: 15
abundance: NA
j_gene: TRBJ2-1
CDR3aa: CASSLRTSGSNEQFF
CDR3nt: TGTGCCAGCAGCTTACGGACTAGCGGGAGCAATGAGCAGTTCTTC